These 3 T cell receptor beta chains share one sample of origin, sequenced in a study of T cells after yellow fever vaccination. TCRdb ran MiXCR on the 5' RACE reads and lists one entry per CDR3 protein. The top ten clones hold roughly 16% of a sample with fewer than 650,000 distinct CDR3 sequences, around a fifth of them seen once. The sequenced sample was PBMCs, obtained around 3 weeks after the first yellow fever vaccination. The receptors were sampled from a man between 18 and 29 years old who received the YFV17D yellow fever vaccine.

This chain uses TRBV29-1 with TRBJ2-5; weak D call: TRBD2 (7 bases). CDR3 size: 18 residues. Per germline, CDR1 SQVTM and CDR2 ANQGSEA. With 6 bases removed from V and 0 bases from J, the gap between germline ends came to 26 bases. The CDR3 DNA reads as TGCAGCGTAGGAAGGGGGGGGGCTTCCTCGACGTACCAAGAGACCCAGTACTTC. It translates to CSVGRGGASSTYQETQYF.

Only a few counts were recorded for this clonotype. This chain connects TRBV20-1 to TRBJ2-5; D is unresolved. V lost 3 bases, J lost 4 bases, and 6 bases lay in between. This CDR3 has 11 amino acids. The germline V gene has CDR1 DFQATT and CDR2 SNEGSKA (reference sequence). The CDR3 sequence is CSARAGETQYF. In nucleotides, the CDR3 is TGCAGTGCTAGGGCAGGAGAGACCCAGTACTTC.

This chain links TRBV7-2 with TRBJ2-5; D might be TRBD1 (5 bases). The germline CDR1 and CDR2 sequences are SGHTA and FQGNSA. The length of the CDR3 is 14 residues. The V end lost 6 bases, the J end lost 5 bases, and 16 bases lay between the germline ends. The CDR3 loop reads CASRGETGRETQYF. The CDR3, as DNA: TGTGCCAGCAGAGGGGAAACAGGAAGGGAGACCCAGTACTTC.